This T cell receptor beta chain was captured in a study of post-analysis software for immune sequencing data. Overall study: Some patients lacked subtype; others had relapsing-remitting, secondary progressive or progressive-relapsing disease. Whole-study results and caveats: Clustering by F measure revealed strong co-clustering among samples prepared together in one batch. TRBV segments more frequent in patients than in controls numbered several and included TRBV5-6, TRBV5-1 and TRBV20-1. Controls showed significantly higher normalized Chao1 diversity than did multiple sclerosis patients.

The TCR beta cDNA libraries contained unique molecular identifiers. Input amounts of about 0.85 to 11 million T cells were used. These gave about 500,000 cDNA molecules, so each molecule approximated one T cell. MiXCR was run by TCRdb on the PCR reads, yielding one entry per CDR3 protein. In the table there are around 710,000 distinct CDR3 sequences, more than 45% of which are singletons. This clonotype has ten or more counts. As yet, its antigen is unknown. The germline V gene has CDR1 LNHNV and CDR2 YYDKDF (reference sequence). Trimming removed 3 bases at V and 0 bases at J, with 6 bases between. CDR3 length: 13 residues.

This chain connects TRBV15 to TRBJ2-7, with D tentatively TRBD1 or TRBD2 (5 bases each). Specimen: blood. This clonotype was obtained from a girl aged 5 to 17 with multiple sclerosis. CDR3 protein: CATSRGTSYEQYF. The CDR3 DNA is TGTGCCACCAGCAGGGGGACCTCCTACGAGCAGTACTTC. The full variable domain, in which reference TRBV15 and TRBJ2-7 provide the parts outside the CDR3, is DAMVIQNPRYQVTQFGKPVTLSCSQTLNHNVMYWYQQKSSQAPKLLFHYYDKDFNNEADTPDNFQSRRPNTSFCFLDIRSPGLGDTAMYLCATSRGTSYEQYFGPGTRLTVT.